This T cell receptor (beta chain) was observed in a study of OX40 agonist ivuxolimab in advanced cancers. Trimming removed 7 bases from V and 5 bases from J, with 8 bases in between. Germline CDR1 and CDR2: SQVTM and ANQGSEA. The CDR3 extends over 10 amino acids. Whole-study findings and limits: Clonal expansion by week 6 occurred in CD4+ and CD8+ blood T cells (at 0.1 to 3.0 mg/kg).

Only in-frame clones appear in the TCRdb table, and some are missing; sequencing was by immunoSEQ multiplex PCR. This sample has roughly 25,000 clones; roughly 73% occur once, and the top ten carry 15% to 20%. Within the sample, this clone is medium-sized (0.01 to 0.1%). The antigen is undetermined. The sequencing used CD4+ or CD8+ T cells sorted from blood, collected in a trial of the OX40 agonist ivuxolimab. This TCR was sampled from an adult with an advanced solid tumor such as melanoma, head and neck, liver or kidney cancer. The chain uses TRBV29-1 and TRBJ1-1; D unresolved. The CDR3 bases are TGCAGCGCTGAGGGAACTGAAGCTTTCTTT. Translated, it gives CSAEGTEAFF.